The 15 T cell receptor beta chains reported below all come from one sample, sequenced in a study of T cell repertoires in cytomegalovirus infection. The antigens these receptors bind are not known. Each CDR3 protein gets one entry after TCRdb re-called the reads with MiXCR. Of approximately 1,000,000 distinct CDR3 sequences in the sample, roughly a third were seen once. Sample: cultured CD8+ T cells from PBMCs, taken from culture after CMV antigen stimulation. The receptors come from a human donor in good health (CMV status not recorded). Some clones in this sample may be carry-over from other donors' samples.

This clonotype was counted a few times. The V call is TRBV4-1, the J call TRBJ2-7; the D gene is possibly TRBD2 (6 bases). The V end lost 1 base, the J end lost 5 bases, and 9 bases lay between the germline ends. CDR1 and CDR2 (germline): MGHRA, YSYEKL. The CDR3 spans 13 residues. The DNA of the CDR3 is TGCGCCAGCAGCCAAGGGTCGGGGGACGAGCAGTACTTC. It yields the protein CASSQGSGDEQYF.

About this clonotype itself: This could be a read error, since a much larger clone is one nucleotide away. The CDR3 loop reads CVSSDYNEAEAFF. CDR3 DNA: TGTGTCAGCAGCGACTATAACGAGGCTGAAGCTTTCTTT. The rearrangement joins TRBV7-6 to TRBJ1-1; no reliable D call. The CDR3 has 13 amino acids. Germline V gene data show CDR1 as SGHVS and CDR2 as FNYEAQ.

The chain carries TRBV25-1 and TRBJ2-5, with D perhaps assigned TRBD1 or TRBD2 (5 bases each). This CDR3 comprises 15 residues. CDR1 is MGHDK, CDR2 SYGVNS, per germline. Deletions cut 3 bases from V and 3 bases from J, with 14 bases between. CDR3 sequence: CASSDENRREETQYF. The DNA for the CDR3 is TGTGCCAGCAGTGATGAGAACAGGCGGGAAGAGACCCAGTACTTC.

This chain links TRBV7-9 with TRBJ2-2; no definite D call. CDR3 length equals 14 residues. Germline V gene sequence: CDR1 SEHNR, CDR2 FQNEAQ (reference sequence). The ends were cut back, 8 bases at V and 6 bases at J, with 16 bases in the middle. CDR3 protein: CASGTKNGPGELFF. In DNA, the CDR3 is TGTGCCAGCGGAACCAAGAATGGACCCGGGGAGCTGTTTTTT. The entire variable domain, with the rest obtained from reference TRBV7-9 and TRBJ2-2, is as follows: DTGVSQNPRHKITKRGQNVTFRCDPISEHNRLYWYRQTLGQGPEFLTYFQNEAQLEKSRLLSDRFSAERPKGSFSTLEIQRTEQGDSAMYLCASGTKNGPGELFFGEGSRLTVL.

This clonotype occurred once. One junction end does not reproduce the germline sequence, and a read error may be involved. The chain links TRBV4-1 to TRBJ2-1; 8 positions match TRBD1. The CDR3 has 18 amino acids. CDR1 is MGHRA, CDR2 YSYEKL, per germline. The CDR3 DNA reads TGCGCCAGCAGCCAAGACCCAGGTTCAGGGGGCTCCTCCAATGAGCAGTTCTTC. Translated, it gives CASSQDPGSGGSSNEQFF.

This clonotype has a count of ten or more. V gene TRBV7-9 combines with J gene TRBJ1-4; a weak D match, TRBD1 (5 bases). V was cut by 3 bases and J by 3 bases, with 17 bases left in between. The CDR3 extends over 17 amino acids. The germline gives CDR1 SEHNR, CDR2 FQNEAQ (reference sequence). The CDR3 coding sequence is TGTGCCAGCAGCTTCGACACCCTTCAAGGGGCTAATGAAAAACTGTTTTTT. It specifies CASSFDTLQGANEKLFF.

The chain employs TRBV14 and TRBJ2-3; D might be TRBD1 (6 bases). The CDR3 has 17 amino acids. From germline, CDR1 is SGHDN and CDR2 FVKESK. Trimming cost V 4 bases and J 2 bases, with 19 bases left between them. This CDR3 is CASSRLRSRGPTDTQYF. CDR3 DNA sequence: TGTGCCAGCAGCCGCTTAAGGAGCAGGGGCCCCACAGATACGCAGTATTTT.

This clonotype was counted between two and nine times. The rearrangement uses TRBV7-9 and TRBJ2-3; 10 nucleotides match TRBD2. The CDR3 is 16 residues long. The J segment lost 2 bases and the V segment lost 5 bases, leaving 7 bases of the junction unmatched. Germline assignment: CDR1 SEHNR and CDR2 FQNEAQ (reference sequence). CDR3 protein: CASSPRSGGNTDTQYF. The DNA for the CDR3 is TGTGCCAGCAGCCCCCGTAGCGGGGGGAACACAGATACGCAGTATTTT.

For this clonotype: Compared with germline, one end of the junction differs, possibly owing to a read error. DNA of the CDR3: TGCGCCGGCAGCCAATGGCACCGGGACAGAAACACCGGGGAGCTGTTTTTT. Its translation is CAGSQWHRDRNTGELFF. J is TRBJ2-2 and V is TRBV4-3, with 7 bases that match TRBD1. The CDR3 has 17 residues. Germline CDR1 is LGHNA and CDR2 is YSLEER.

This clonotype was observed a handful of times. The chain links TRBV7-8 to TRBJ1-2; maybe TRBD1 (5 bases). The germline V gene encodes CDR1 SGHVS and CDR2 FQNEAQ. CDR3 length: 13 amino acids. V gave up 5 bases and J gave up 8 bases, with 15 bases separating them. The CDR3 region is CASSQRAREGYTF. The CDR3 region has the DNA TGTGCCAGCAGCCAGCGGGCCAGGGAAGGCTACACCTTC.

This clonotype has at least ten counts. Here the CDR3 reads CASSLGLAGGSNTGELFF. CDR3 sequence (DNA): TGTGCCAGCAGCCTGGGACTAGCGGGGGGCTCGAACACCGGGGAGCTGTTTTTT. The chain combines TRBV7-6 with TRBJ2-2; TRBD2 matches 15 bases. Germline lookup yields CDR1 SGHVS and CDR2 FNYEAQ. Unmatched junction bases numbered 4, after V lost 5 bases and J lost 0 bases. This CDR3 is built from 18 residues.

This sequence joins TRBV10-3 and TRBJ1-1; the match to TRBD1 covers 8 bases. V lost 9 bases to trimming and J lost 2 bases; unmatched junction nucleotides: 2. Looked up from germline, CDR1 is ENHRY and CDR2 is SYGVKD. CDR3 length: 12 amino acids. The CDR3 region has the DNA TGTGCCATGGGACAGGAAAACACTGAAGCTTTCTTT. It specifies CAMGQENTEAFF.

The table lists this clonotype with a few counts. The chain recombines TRBV7-9 with TRBJ2-1, with D possibly TRBD1 on 6 matching bases. V lost 5 bases and J 1 base, leaving 12 bases between the germline ends. The CDR3 has 15 residues. Per the germline V gene, CDR1 is SEHNR and CDR2 is FQNEAQ (reference sequence). CDR3 bases: TGTGCCAGCAGCCCCCCGGGACAATCCTACAATGAGCAGTTCTTC. Protein: CASSPPGQSYNEQFF.

This chain connects TRBV4-3 to TRBJ1-5; D is possibly TRBD1 (6 bases). The CDR3 consists of 14 residues. Germline values: CDR1 LGHNA, CDR2 YSLEER. The V end lost 1 base, the J end lost 7 bases, and 11 bases lay between the germline ends. The CDR3 DNA follows: TGCGCCAGCAGCCAAGCCTACAGGGAGCAGCCCCAGCATTTT. Translating gives CASSQAYREQPQHF.

The J gene is TRBJ1-6, the V gene TRBV6-5; 7 nucleotides agree with TRBD1. The CDR3 totals 16 residues. The trim removed 6 bases at V and 3 bases at J, leaving 8 bases unmatched. Germline assignment: CDR1 MNHEY and CDR2 SVGAGI. The CDR3 DNA reads TGTGCCAGCAGGACCGGACAGGATTTCTATAATTCACCCCTCCACTTT. Its translation is CASRTGQDFYNSPLHF.